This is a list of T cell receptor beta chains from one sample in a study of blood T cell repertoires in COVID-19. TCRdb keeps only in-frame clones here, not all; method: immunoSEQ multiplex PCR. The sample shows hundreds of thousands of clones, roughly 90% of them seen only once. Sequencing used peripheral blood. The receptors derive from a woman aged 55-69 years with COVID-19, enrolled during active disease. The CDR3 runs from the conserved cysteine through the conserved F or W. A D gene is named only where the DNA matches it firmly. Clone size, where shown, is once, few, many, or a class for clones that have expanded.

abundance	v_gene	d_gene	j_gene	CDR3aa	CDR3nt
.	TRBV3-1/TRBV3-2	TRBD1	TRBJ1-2	CASSLGQGDGYTF	TGTGCCAGCAGCCTGGGACAGGGTGACGGCTACACCTTC
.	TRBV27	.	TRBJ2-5	CASSLAGRVSETQYF	TGTGCCAGCAGTTTAGCAGGCAGGGTATCCGAGACCCAGTACTTC
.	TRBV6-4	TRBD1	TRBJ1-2	CASSQDRGGYGYTF	TGTGCCAGCAGCCAGGACAGGGGAGGTTATGGCTACACCTTC
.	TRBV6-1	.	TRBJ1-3	CASSEAGLSGARNTIYF	TGTGCCAGCAGTGAAGCGGGACTATCCGGGGCCCGAAACACCATATATTTT
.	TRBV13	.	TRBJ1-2	CASSLGGHRYGYTF	TGTGCCAGCAGCTTAGGGGGACATCGCTATGGCTACACCTTC
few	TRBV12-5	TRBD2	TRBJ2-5	CASGPNLAGGETQYF	TGTGCTAGTGGTCCCAACCTAGCGGGGGGGGAGACCCAGTACTTC
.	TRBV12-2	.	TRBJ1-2	CASRFPGQIQYGYTF	TGTGCAAGTCGCTTCCCCGGACAGATCCAATATGGCTACACCTTC
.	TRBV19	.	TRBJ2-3	CASRPAATDTQYF	TGTGCCAGTAGGCCCGCGGCCACAGATACGCAGTATTTT
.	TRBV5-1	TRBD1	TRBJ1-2	CASSDPGQGDGYTF	TGCGCCAGCAGCGACCCAGGACAGGGGGATGGCTACACCTTC
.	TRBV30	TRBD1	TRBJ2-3	CAWRTGTGVGTQYF	TGTGCCTGGAGAACCGGGACAGGGGTAGGTACGCAGTATTTT
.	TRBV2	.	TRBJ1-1	CASQVNTEAFF	TGTGCCAGCCAGGTGAACACTGAAGCTTTCTTT
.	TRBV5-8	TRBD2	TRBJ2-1	CASSFQRGVVYNEQFF	TGTGCCAGCAGCTTCCAGCGGGGGGTTGTCTACAATGAGCAGTTCTTC
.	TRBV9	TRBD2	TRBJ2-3	CASSVYGRGGYTDTQYF	TGTGCCAGCAGCGTATATGGTCGGGGGGGTTACACAGATACGCAGTATTTT
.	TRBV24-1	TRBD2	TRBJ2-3	CATSDAGGPKDTQYF	TGTGCCACCAGTGACGCGGGGGGGCCGAAAGATACGCAGTATTTT
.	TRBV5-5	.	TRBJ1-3	CAAGLGRPFDTIYF	TGTGCCGCGGGACTAGGCAGGCCGTTCGACACCATATATTTT
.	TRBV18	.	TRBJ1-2	CASSPSAGEGGYTF	TGTGCCAGCTCACCATCCGCAGGGGAAGGGGGCTACACCTTC
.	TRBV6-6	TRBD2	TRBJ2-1	CASSYPTSGGQSEQFF	TGTGCCAGCAGTTACCCGACTAGCGGGGGGCAGAGTGAGCAGTTCTTC
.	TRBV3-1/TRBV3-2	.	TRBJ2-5	CASSQEGLLYQYF	TGTGCCAGCAGCCAAGAGGGGCTTCTCTACCAGTACTTC
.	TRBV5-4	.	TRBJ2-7	CASSLAGTIGEQYF	TGTGCCAGCAGCTTGGCCGGGACAATAGGCGAGCAGTACTTC
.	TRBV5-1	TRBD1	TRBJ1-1	CASSRLGQSLAEAFF	TGCGCCAGCAGCCGGTTGGGACAGTCCCTCGCTGAAGCTTTCTTT
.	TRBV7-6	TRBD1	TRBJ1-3	CASSSWTGGSGNTIYF	TGTGCCAGCAGCTCATGGACAGGGGGATCTGGAAACACCATATATTTT
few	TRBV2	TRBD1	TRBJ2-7	CASGGQGIGEQYF	TGTGCCAGCGGGGGACAGGGGATAGGCGAGCAGTACTTC
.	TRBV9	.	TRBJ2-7	CASSTPLHGSSYEQYF	TGTGCCAGCAGCACCCCCCTGCACGGGAGCTCCTACGAGCAGTACTTC
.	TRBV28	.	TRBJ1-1	CASRAGRRTEAFF	TGTGCCAGCCGGGCGGGGCGAAGGACTGAAGCTTTCTTT
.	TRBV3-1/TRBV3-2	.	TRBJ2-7	CASSQVLGAGAYEQYF	TGTGCCAGCAGCCAAGTTCTCGGGGCAGGGGCCTACGAGCAGTACTTC
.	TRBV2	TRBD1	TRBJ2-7	CASSAAGTGGEQYF	TGTGCCAGCAGCGCAGCCGGGACAGGGGGTGAGCAGTACTTC
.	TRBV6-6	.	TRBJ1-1	CASSYDEDSSTEAFF	TGTGCCAGCAGTTACGACGAGGACAGTAGCACTGAAGCTTTCTTT
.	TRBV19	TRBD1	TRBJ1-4	CASSPVPGQGGGEKLFF	TGTGCCAGTAGTCCAGTCCCGGGACAGGGGGGAGGTGAAAAACTGTTTTTT
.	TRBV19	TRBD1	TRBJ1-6	CASSPMGQIGDSLHF	TGTGCCAGTAGTCCGATGGGACAGATCGGAGACTCTCTCCACTTT
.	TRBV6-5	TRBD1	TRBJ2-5	CASRSGGMETQYF	TGTGCCAGCAGATCAGGGGGCATGGAGACCCAGTACTTC
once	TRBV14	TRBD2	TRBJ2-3	CASSQGASGDLTQYF	TGTGCCAGCAGCCAAGGGGCTAGCGGGGACCTTACGCAGTATTTT
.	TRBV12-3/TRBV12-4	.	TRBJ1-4	CASSLSLEKLFF	TGTGCCAGCAGTTTGAGTTTAGAAAAACTGTTTTTT
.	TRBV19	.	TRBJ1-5	CASTPRGNQPQHF	TGTGCCAGTACCCCTCGGGGGAATCAGCCCCAGCATTTT
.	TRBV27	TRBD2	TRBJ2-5	CASSPILAGGKETQYF	TGTGCCAGCAGTCCAATCCTAGCGGGGGGGAAAGAGACCCAGTACTTC
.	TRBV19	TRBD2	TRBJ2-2	CASSIDVAGPNTGELFF	TGTGCCAGTAGTATAGACGTAGCGGGTCCGAACACCGGGGAGCTGTTTTTT
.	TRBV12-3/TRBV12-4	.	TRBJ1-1	CASSFGNVMAFF	TGTGCCAGCAGTTTCGGGAATGTAATGGCTTTCTTT
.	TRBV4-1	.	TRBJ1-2	CASSQQTTTGLGYTF	TGCGCCAGCAGCCAGCAAACAACTACCGGACTCGGCTACACCTTC
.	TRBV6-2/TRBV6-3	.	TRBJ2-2	CASSLRGKSPLTGELFF	TGTGCCAGCAGTTTACGGGGTAAAAGTCCCTTGACCGGGGAGCTGTTTTTT
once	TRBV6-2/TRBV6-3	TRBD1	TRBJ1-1	CASSQTGQGAVRAFF	TGTGCCAGCAGTCAAACGGGACAGGGGGCCGTTAGAGCTTTCTTT
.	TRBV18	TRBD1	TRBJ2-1	CASSFWKDREPLNEQFF	TGTGCCAGCTCATTTTGGAAGGACAGGGAACCATTGAATGAGCAGTTCTTC
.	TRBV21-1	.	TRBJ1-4	CASSNHRVEKLFF	TGTGCCAGCAGCAACCACAGGGTGGAAAAACTGTTTTTT
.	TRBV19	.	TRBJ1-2	CASSMHQSRGGYTF	TGTGCCAGTAGTATGCACCAGTCTAGAGGTGGCTACACCTTC
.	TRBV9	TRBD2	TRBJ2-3	CASSNSASGGTDTQYF	TGTGCCAGCAGTAACTCGGCTAGCGGGGGCACAGATACGCAGTATTTT